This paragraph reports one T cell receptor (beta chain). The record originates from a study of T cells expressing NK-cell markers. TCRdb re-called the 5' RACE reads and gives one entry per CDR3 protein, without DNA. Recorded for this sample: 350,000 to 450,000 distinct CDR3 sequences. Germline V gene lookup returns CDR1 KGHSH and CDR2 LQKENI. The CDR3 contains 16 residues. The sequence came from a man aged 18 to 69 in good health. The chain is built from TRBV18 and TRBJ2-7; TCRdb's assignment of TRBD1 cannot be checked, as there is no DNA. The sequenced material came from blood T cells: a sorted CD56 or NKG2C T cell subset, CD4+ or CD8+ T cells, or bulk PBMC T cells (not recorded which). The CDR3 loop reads CASSPRLSGLGAEQYF.